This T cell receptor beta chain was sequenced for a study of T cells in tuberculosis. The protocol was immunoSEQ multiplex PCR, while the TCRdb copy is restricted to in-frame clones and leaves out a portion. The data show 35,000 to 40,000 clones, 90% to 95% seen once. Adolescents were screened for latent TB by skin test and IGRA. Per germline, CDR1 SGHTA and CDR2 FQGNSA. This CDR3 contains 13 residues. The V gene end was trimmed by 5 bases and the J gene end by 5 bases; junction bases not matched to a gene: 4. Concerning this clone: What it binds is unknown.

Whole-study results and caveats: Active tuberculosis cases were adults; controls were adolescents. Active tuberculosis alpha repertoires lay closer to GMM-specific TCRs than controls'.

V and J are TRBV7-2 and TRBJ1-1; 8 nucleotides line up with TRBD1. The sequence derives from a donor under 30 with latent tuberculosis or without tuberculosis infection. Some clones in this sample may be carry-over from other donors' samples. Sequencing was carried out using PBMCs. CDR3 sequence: CASSMGQETEAFF. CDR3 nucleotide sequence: TGTGCCAGCAGCATGGGACAGGAGACTGAAGCTTTCTTT.